The source of this T cell receptor (beta chain) is a study of TET2 disruption in CD19-targeted CAR T cells (dated by TCRdb to the late 2010s). Regarding the complete study: The number of samples was determined by the original clinical trial design and by which samples were available, and no additional inclusion criteria were applied.

About this clone: Its antigen target is currently unknown. The read ends 3 residues shy of where the CDR3 ends; the end is completed using the germline J gene.

The immunoSEQ assay was used to perform TCR beta chain deep sequencing. Per the authors' processing: Only productive TCR beta rearrangements were used to calculate clonotype frequencies. The table was pulled from immuneACCESS by TCRdb, which kept in-frame rearrangements only. Such tables lose some clones; where checked, under half of the loss comes from unresolved V genes, and the rest has no known cause. The V and J calls and clone size are taken from that table; D and trimming were inferred from the DNA. The record for this sample contains roughly 26,000 clones. Clones ranked in the top ten supply roughly 1.9% of the sample. The treatment or condition label of this sample denotes: autologous CTL019 cells: CD19 CAR with 4-1BB and CD3 zeta domains. TCR zeta and 4-1BB costimulatory signaling domains were built into the CD19 CAR. T cells for CTL019 manufacturing were collected from peripheral blood by means of leukapheresis. The DNeasy Blood and Tissue Kit was used to extract genomic DNA from pre-infusion T cells, peripheral blood, or sorted post-infusion T cells.

Here is what the overall study found, with its caveats: The conclusions about the patient's CAR T cells were based on extensive analysis of only one subject.

V loses 3 bases at its end and J loses 5 bases; junction bases beyond the gene matches: 13. The CDR3 measures 17 amino acids from cysteine to phenylalanine. Part of the CDR3 DNA is given, 42 bases translated from base 1. CDR1 and CDR2 were assigned from the germline V gene as SGHRS and YFSETQ. This chain is built from TRBV5-1 and TRBJ2-5, and 10 junction bases match TRBD1. Sequencing used CD8- CAR+ T cells sorted from cultured blood T cells, obtained for CD19 CAR T cell therapy. This specimen's cell subset or site label, interpreted: CD8-negative CAR-positive T cells from the infusion product. The receptor comes from a man between 65 and 80 years old with chronic lymphocytic leukemia. The CDR3 region has the sequence CASSSGTGVVNWETQYF. The part of the CDR3 DNA that was read is TGCGCCAGCAGCTCCGGGACAGGGGTTGTAAATTGGGAGACC.